This passage covers 21 T cell receptor beta chains from one sample sequenced in a study of naive and memory T cell subsets. Both TRBC1 and TRBC2 were covered by a beta constant-region primer of two equimolar oligonucleotides. TCRdb passed the UMI-ligation and nested PCR reads through MiXCR, listing each CDR3 protein once. The sample records under 100,000 distinct CDR3 sequences, about 6.5% being singletons. The sequencing input was central memory CD4+ T cells from blood. The receptors come from a human donor in good health.

This chain uses TRBV28 with TRBJ2-3; 7 bases agree with TRBD2. The CDR3 spans 14 residues. V lost 6 bases and J lost 2; bases outside the gene matches: 5. Germline V gene data show CDR1 as MDHEN and CDR2 as SYDVKM. CDR3 sequence reads: CASSGTTYTDTQYF. In nucleotides, the CDR3 is TGTGCCAGCAGCGGGACTACCTACACAGATACGCAGTATTTT.

In this sample, this clonotype turned up many times. V and J are TRBV10-3 and TRBJ1-1; 9 bases are a match to TRBD1. CDR3 size: 13 residues. The V segment lost 10 bases and the J segment 5 bases; nucleotides outside the gene matches: 8. Germline lookup yields CDR1 ENHRY and CDR2 SYGVKD. The CDR3 DNA reads TGTGCCACCTCCGGGACAGGGAATACTGAAGCTTTCTTT. It codes for CATSGTGNTEAFF.

This sequence joins TRBV7-9 and TRBJ1-2, with 7 bases fitting TRBD1. Germline CDR1 and CDR2: SEHNR and FQNEAQ (reference sequence). CDR3 length equals 14 residues. After removal of 5 bases from V and 3 bases from J, the junction contained 6 bases not matched to a gene. CDR3 region: CASSRGGTDYGYTF. The DNA of the CDR3 is TGTGCCAGCAGCCGAGGGGGCACGGACTATGGCTACACCTTC.

This clonotype has ten or more counts. V is TRBV20-1 and J is TRBJ2-3; D call uncertain. This CDR3 has 14 amino acids. The V and J ends lost 1 base and 2 bases respectively, with 10 bases between them. Germline-derived CDR1 and CDR2 are DFQATT and SNEGSKA (reference sequence). CDR3 bases: TGCAGTGCTAGAGTCCCGCGTTCCACAGATACGCAGTATTTT. Protein sequence: CSARVPRSTDTQYF.

This clonotype was counted at least ten times. The chain carries TRBV30 and TRBJ1-5, with D hard to call. This CDR3 spans 13 amino acids. Germline-derived CDR1 and CDR2 are GTSNPN and SVGIG (reference sequence). The V and J ends lost 0 bases and 5 bases respectively, with 8 bases between them. In nucleotides, the CDR3 is TGTGCCTGGAGTGTTGCAGACGATCAGCCCCAGCATTTT. This sequence encodes CAWSVADDQPQHF.

The CDR3 DNA is TGCAGTGCTAGAGCAGATACGCAGTATTTT. As protein: CSARADTQYF. The rearrangement links TRBV20-1 to TRBJ2-3; D is uncertain. This CDR3 contains 10 residues. Germline CDR1 is DFQATT and CDR2 is SNEGSKA (reference sequence). The germline V and J ends were trimmed by 1 base and 4 bases, with 0 bases remaining between them.

The chain employs TRBV20-1 and TRBJ2-2; D uncertain. The CDR3 sequence is 13 residues long. V was cut by 2 bases and J by 5 bases, with 9 bases left in between. The germline V gene has CDR1 DFQATT and CDR2 SNEGSKA (reference sequence). Written as DNA, the CDR3 is TGCAGTGCTAGAAGGACGGCAACCGGGGAGCTGTTTTTT. Its protein is CSARRTATGELFF.

In its sample, this clonotype was seen a few times. The chain uses TRBV20-1 and TRBJ2-7; D gene ambiguous. CDR1 and CDR2 (germline): DFQATT, SNEGSKA (reference sequence). V was cut by 5 bases and J by 2 bases, with 10 bases left in between. CDR3 length: 12 amino acids. The CDR3 reads CSAYRPAYEQYF. CDR3 bases: TGCAGTGCTTACAGACCGGCCTACGAGCAGTACTTC.

This clonotype was detected many times. This chain connects TRBV3-1 to TRBJ1-2; D is perhaps TRBD1 (6 bases). Germline CDR1 is LGHDT and CDR2 is YNNKEL (reference sequence). This CDR3 spans 11 amino acids. The V and J ends lost 4 bases and 11 bases respectively, with 11 bases between them. This CDR3 reads CASSLHREYTF. The DNA of the CDR3 is TGTGCCAGCAGCCTCCACAGGGAGTACACCTTC.

This clonotype was counted at least ten times. The chain combines TRBV7-2 with TRBJ1-5, with D unclear. The CDR3 contains 14 residues. The ends were cut back, 5 bases at V and 2 bases at J, with 10 bases in the middle. The germline gives CDR1 SGHTA, CDR2 FQGNSA. The CDR3 loop reads CASSAAGRNQPQHF. The CDR3 DNA sequence: TGTGCCAGCAGCGCGGCGGGTCGCAATCAGCCCCAGCATTTT.

The chain carries TRBV29-1 and TRBJ2-1; the D gene is possibly TRBD1 (5 bases). Trimming shortened V by 4 bases and J by 6 bases, and 16 bases separated the two germline ends. The CDR3 has 14 amino acids. Germline CDR1 reads SQVTM; CDR2 reads ANQGSEA. Here the CDR3 reads CSVANWGRTNEQFF. DNA of the CDR3: TGCAGCGTTGCAAATTGGGGCAGGACCAATGAGCAGTTCTTC.

The sample holds many counts of this clonotype. This chain connects TRBV5-1 to TRBJ1-2; 8 bases fit TRBD1. The CDR3 sequence is 13 residues long. Germline V lookup: CDR1 SGHRS, CDR2 YFSETQ. Losses at the gene ends were 2 bases for V and 4 bases for J; bases not matched to a gene: 1. The chain's CDR3 is CASSFTGGYGYTF. In DNA form, the CDR3 reads TGCGCCAGCAGCTTTACAGGGGGCTATGGCTACACCTTC.

In its sample, this clonotype was seen many times. The genes are TRBV7-2 and TRBJ1-3; D perhaps matches TRBD1 (6 bases). Germline CDR1 and CDR2: SGHTA and FQGNSA. The CDR3 totals 16 residues. V gave up 2 bases and J gave up 0 bases, with 11 bases separating them. The CDR3 DNA reads TGTGCCAGCAGCTTAACGACAGGCGGCTCTGGAAACACCATATATTTT. This codes for CASSLTTGGSGNTIYF.

This clonotype was observed at least ten times. V gene TRBV14 combines with J gene TRBJ1-1; D gene unclear. The CDR3 is made up of 15 amino acids. The V end was cut by 0 bases, the J end by 4 bases, with 12 bases between. Germline-derived CDR1 and CDR2 are SGHDN and FVKESK. CDR3 in amino acids: CASSQDGTSGTEAFF. In DNA, the CDR3 is TGTGCCAGCAGCCAAGACGGCACGTCGGGCACTGAAGCTTTCTTT.

The CDR3 reads CASSPTGVKNTEAFF. DNA of the CDR3: TGTGCCAGCAGCCCCACGGGGGTAAAGAACACTGAAGCTTTCTTT. The chain employs TRBV5-5 and TRBJ1-1, with TRBD1 as a possible D gene (5 bases). The germline CDR1 and CDR2 sequences are SGHKS and YYEKEE (reference sequence). The germline V and J ends were trimmed by 4 bases and 1 base, with 14 bases remaining between them. The CDR3 covers 15 residues.

This clonotype was detected ten times or more. The chain is built from TRBV15 and TRBJ1-4, with D uncertain. This CDR3 contains 15 residues. Germline V gene sequence: CDR1 LNHNV, CDR2 YYDKDF (reference sequence). Deletions cut 0 bases from V and 8 bases from J, with 13 bases between. The CDR3 loop reads CATSRDRLLEEKLFF. The CDR3 DNA reads as TGTGCCACCAGCAGAGATCGTTTGTTGGAGGAAAAACTGTTTTTT.

The V call is TRBV7-2, the J call TRBJ2-3, with 15 bases lining up with TRBD2. This CDR3 comprises 16 residues. Per the germline V gene, CDR1 is SGHTA and CDR2 is FQGNSA. J lost 14 bases, V lost 4 bases, and 13 bases had no gene match. The chain's CDR3 is CASSSPPGLAGGKTYF. The CDR3 nucleotides are TGTGCCAGCAGCTCACCACCGGGACTAGCGGGAGGCAAGACGTATTTT.

This clonotype was detected a few times. The chain uses TRBV7-4 and TRBJ2-7; no firm D call. This CDR3 has 11 residues. V lost 4 bases to trimming and J lost 4 bases, with 5 bases between them. Germline values: CDR1 SGHVT, CDR2 SQSDAQ. The CDR3 loop reads CASSCEYEQYF. CDR3 in DNA: TGTGCCAGCAGCTGTGAGTACGAGCAGTACTTC. The whole variable domain, filled in from reference TRBV7-4 and TRBJ2-7, reads GAGVSQSPRYKVAKRGRDVALRCDSISGHVTLYWYRQTLGQGSEVLTYSQSDAQRDKSGRPSGRFSAERPERSVSTLKIQRTEQGDSAVYLCASSCEYEQYFGPGTRLTVT.

A few counts support this clonotype. CDR3 nucleotide sequence: TGTGCCAGCAATCCGGGGGGGAACGGGGAGCTGTTTTTT. It codes for CASNPGGNGELFF. The rearrangement uses TRBV5-5 and TRBJ2-2, with TRBD2 matching over 8 bases. This CDR3 is built from 13 residues. The germline gives CDR1 SGHKS, CDR2 YYEKEE (reference sequence). Germline trimming cut 6 bases from V and 7 bases from J; bases unmatched to any gene: 5.

This clonotype was counted a few times. J is TRBJ2-3 and V is TRBV28, with D unresolved. The V and J ends lost 2 bases and 5 bases respectively, with 5 bases between them. The germline V gene has CDR1 MDHEN and CDR2 SYDVKM. This CDR3 region has 12 residues. CDR3 nucleotides: TGTGCCAGCAGTTTACGTCTAGATACGCAGTATTTT. Its translation is CASSLRLDTQYF.

At least ten counts were recorded for this clonotype. This rearrangement joins TRBV12-2 to TRBJ1-5; the D call TRBD1 from the table was never checked on the DNA. TRBV12-2 corresponds to a pseudogene. The CDR3 has 16 amino acids. CDR3 sequence (DNA): TGTGCAAGTCGTCTCCCCCGGACACCTAGCAATCAGCCCCAGCATTTT. Translation gives CASRLPRTPSNQPQHF.